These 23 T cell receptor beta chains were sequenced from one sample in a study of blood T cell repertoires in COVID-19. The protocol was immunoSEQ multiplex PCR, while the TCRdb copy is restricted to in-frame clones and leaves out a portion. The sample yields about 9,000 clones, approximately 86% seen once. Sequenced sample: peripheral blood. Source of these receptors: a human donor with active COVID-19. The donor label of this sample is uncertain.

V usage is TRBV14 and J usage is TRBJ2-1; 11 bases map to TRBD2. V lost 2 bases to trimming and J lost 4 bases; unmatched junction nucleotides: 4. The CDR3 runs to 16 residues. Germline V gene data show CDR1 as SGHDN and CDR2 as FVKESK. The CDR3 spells CASSQFLAGGYNEQFF. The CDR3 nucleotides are TGTGCCAGCAGCCAATTCCTAGCGGGGGGATACAATGAGCAGTTCTTC.

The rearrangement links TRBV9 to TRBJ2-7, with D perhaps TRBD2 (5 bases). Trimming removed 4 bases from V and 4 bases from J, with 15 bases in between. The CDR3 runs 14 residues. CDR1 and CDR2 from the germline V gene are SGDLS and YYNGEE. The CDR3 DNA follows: TGTGCCAGCAGCTCCACCACTAGTTTTTACGAGCAGTACGTC. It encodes CASSSTTSFYEQYV.

The chain's CDR3 is CATSRDEGHHWNEQFF. The CDR3 region has the DNA TGTGCCACCAGCAGAGATGAGGGACACCATTGGAATGAGCAGTTCTTC. The chain uses TRBV15 and TRBJ2-1; D might be TRBD1 (6 bases). Germline loops: CDR1 LNHNV, CDR2 YYDKDF (reference sequence). Trimming cost V 0 bases and J 7 bases, with 16 bases left between them. The CDR3 has 16 residues.

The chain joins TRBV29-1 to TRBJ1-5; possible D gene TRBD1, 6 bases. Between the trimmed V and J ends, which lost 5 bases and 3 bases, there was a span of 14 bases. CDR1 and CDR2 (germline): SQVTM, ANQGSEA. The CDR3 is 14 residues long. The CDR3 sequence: CSVSDRRDNQPQHF. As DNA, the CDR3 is TGCAGCGTTTCGGACAGAAGAGACAATCAGCCCCAGCATTTT.

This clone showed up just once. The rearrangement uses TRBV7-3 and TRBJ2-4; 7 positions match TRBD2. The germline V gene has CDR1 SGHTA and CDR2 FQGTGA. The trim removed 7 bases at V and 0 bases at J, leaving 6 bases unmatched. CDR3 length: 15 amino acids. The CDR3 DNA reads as TGTGCCAGCACGGGACTACCCCTAGCCAAAAACATTCAGTACTTC. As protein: CASTGLPLAKNIQYF.

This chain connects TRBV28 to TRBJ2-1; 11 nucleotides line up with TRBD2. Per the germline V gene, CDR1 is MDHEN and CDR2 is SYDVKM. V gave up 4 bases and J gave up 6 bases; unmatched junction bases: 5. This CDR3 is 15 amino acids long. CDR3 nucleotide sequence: TGTGCCAGCAGTTACTCTAGCGGGGGGATCAATGAGCAGTTCTTC. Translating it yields CASSYSSGGINEQFF. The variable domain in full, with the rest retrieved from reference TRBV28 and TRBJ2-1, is DVKVTQSSRYLVKRTGEKVFLECVQDMDHENMFWYRQDPGLGLRLIYFSYDVKMKEKGDIPEGYSVSREKKERFSLILESASTNQTSMYLCASSYSSGGINEQFFGPGTRLTVL.

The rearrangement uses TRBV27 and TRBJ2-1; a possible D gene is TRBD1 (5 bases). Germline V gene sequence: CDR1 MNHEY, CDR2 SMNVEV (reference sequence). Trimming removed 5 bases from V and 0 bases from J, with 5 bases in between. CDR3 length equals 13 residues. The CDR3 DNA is TGTGCCAGCAGTGACAGCTCCTACAATGAGCAGTTCTTC. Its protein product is CASSDSSYNEQFF.

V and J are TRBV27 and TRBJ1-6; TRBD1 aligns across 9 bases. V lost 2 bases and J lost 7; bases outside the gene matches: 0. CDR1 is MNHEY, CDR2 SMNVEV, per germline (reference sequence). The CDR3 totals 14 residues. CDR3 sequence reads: CASSLGTGNSPLHF. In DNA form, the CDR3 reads TGTGCCAGCAGTTTAGGGACAGGGAATTCACCCCTCCACTTT.

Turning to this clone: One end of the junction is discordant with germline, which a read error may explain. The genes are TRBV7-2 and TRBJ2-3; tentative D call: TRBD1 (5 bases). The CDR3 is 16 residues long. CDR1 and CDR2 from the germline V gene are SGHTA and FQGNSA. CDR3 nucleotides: TGTGCCAGCAGCTTAACCCCTAATCAGGGCACAAATACGCAGTATTTT. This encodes CASSLTPNQGTNTQYF.

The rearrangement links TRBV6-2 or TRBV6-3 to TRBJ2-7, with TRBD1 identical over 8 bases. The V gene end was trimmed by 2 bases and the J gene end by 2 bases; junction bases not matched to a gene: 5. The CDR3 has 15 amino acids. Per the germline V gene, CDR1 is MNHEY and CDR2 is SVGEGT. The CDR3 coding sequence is TGTGCCAGCAGTTACGCCGGGACAGGTACCTACGAGCAGTACTTC. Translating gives CASSYAGTGTYEQYF.

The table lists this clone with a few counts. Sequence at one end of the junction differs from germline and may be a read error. The CDR3, as DNA: TGCAGCCTTGAGGGGGGTACTAGCACAGATACGCAGTATTTT. Translation: CSLEGGTSTDTQYF. The rearrangement uses TRBV29-1 and TRBJ2-3; D tentatively fits TRBD1 or TRBD2 (6 bases each). CDR3 size: 14 residues. In germline, CDR1 is SQVTM, CDR2 ANQGSEA.

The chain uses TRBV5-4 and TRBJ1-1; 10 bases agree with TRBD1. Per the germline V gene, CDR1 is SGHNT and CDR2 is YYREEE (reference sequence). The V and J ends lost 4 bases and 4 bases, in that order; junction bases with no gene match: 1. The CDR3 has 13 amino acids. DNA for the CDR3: TGTGCCAGCAGCCGACAGGGGGCCACTGAAGCTTTCTTT. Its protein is CASSRQGATEAFF.

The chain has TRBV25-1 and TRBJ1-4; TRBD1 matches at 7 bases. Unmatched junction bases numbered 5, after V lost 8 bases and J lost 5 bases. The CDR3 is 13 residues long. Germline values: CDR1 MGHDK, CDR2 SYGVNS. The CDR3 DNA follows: TGTGCCAGCTCGACAGGGTCGAATGAAAAACTGTTTTTT. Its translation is CASSTGSNEKLFF.

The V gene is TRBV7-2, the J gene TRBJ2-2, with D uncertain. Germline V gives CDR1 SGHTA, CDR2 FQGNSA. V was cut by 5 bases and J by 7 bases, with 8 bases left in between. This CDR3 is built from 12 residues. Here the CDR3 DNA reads TGTGCCAGCAGCCCGGTGGTCGGGGAGCTGTTTTTT. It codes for CASSPVVGELFF.

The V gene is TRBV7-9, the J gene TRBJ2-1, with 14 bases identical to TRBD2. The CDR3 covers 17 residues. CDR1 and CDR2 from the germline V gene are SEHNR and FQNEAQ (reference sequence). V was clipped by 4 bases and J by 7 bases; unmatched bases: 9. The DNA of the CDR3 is TGTGCCAGCAGCTCGAACAGGGGACTAGCGGGAGTAAATGAGCAGTTCTTC. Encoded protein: CASSSNRGLAGVNEQFF.

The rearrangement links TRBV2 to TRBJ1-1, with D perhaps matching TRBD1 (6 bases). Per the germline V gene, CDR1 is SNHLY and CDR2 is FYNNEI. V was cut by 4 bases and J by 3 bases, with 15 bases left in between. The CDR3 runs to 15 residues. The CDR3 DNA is TGTGCCAGCAGTGTGGGGGGGCAGGGATACACTGAAGCTTTCTTT. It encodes CASSVGGQGYTEAFF.

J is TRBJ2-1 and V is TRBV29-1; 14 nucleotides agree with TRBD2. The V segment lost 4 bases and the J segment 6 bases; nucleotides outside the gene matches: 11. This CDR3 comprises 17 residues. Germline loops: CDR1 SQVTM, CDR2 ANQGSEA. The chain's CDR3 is CSVGGLTGTSGGNEQFF. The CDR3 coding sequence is TGCAGCGTTGGAGGGCTGACCGGGACTAGCGGGGGCAATGAGCAGTTCTTC.

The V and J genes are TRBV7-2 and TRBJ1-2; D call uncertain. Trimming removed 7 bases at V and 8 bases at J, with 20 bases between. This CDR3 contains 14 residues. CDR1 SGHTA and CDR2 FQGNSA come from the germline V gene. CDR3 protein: CASTPTPPSGGYTF. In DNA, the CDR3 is TGTGCCAGCACCCCTACCCCACCCTCGGGAGGCTACACCTTC.

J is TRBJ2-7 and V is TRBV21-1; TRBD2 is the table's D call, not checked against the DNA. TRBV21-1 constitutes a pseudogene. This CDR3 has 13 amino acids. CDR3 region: CASSREGSYEQYV. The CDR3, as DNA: TGTGCCAGCAGCAGGGAGGGCTCCTACGAGCAGTACGTC.

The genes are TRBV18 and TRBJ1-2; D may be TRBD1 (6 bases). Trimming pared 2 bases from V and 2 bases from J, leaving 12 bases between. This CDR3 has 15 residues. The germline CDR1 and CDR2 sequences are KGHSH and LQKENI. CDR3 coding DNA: TGTGCCAGCTCACCAGTCCGGGACACCAACTATGGCTACACCTTC. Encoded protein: CASSPVRDTNYGYTF.

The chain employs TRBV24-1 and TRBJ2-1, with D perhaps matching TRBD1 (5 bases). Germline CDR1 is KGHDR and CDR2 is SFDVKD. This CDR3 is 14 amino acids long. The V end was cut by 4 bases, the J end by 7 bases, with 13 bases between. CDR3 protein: CATSDTYSGNEQFF. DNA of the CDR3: TGTGCCACCAGTGACACCTATTCAGGGAATGAGCAGTTCTTC.

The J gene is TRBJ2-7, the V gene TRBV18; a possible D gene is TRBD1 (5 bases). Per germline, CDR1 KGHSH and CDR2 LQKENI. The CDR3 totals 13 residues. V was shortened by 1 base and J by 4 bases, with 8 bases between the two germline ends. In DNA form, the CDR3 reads TGTGCCAGCTCACCACAAGCAGGGTACGAGCAGTACTTC. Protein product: CASSPQAGYEQYF.

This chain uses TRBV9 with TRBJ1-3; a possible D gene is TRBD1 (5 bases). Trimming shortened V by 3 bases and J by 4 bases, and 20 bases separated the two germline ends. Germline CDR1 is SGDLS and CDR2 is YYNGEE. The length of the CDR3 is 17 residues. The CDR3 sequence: CASSAEDGGGLGNTIYF. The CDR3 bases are TGTGCCAGCAGCGCAGAAGACGGGGGAGGTTTGGGAAACACCATATATTTT.